A selection of T cell receptor beta chains follows, all from one sample in a study of CD8 T cells in ankylosing spondylitis. Each CDR3 protein gets one entry after TCRdb re-called the 5' RACE reads with MiXCR. This sample has 350,000 to 450,000 distinct CDR3 sequences, with roughly 22% found just once. Sequenced input: blood, either unsorted or a sorted T cell fraction (not recorded which). The receptors stem from a male donor with ankylosing spondylitis or in good health (not recorded which). CDR3s include the opening cysteine and the closing phenylalanine or tryptophan. Each record gives: J gene, D gene, V gene, clone size, CDR3 DNA, CDR3 protein. A D gene is named only where the DNA matches it firmly. Clone sizes are given selectively: once, few, many, or a class where the clone is expanded.

TRBJ2-7	.	TRBV2	.	TGTGCCAGCAAGGGACCGTCCGTTTGGGAGCAGTACTTC	CASKGPSVWEQYF
TRBJ1-1	.	TRBV5-5	.	TGTGCCAGCAGCTTGAGAACGATGAACACTGAAGCTTTCTTT	CASSLRTMNTEAFF
TRBJ2-1	TRBD2	TRBV11-1	few	TGTGCCAGCAGCACCCGATCTAGCGGCTACTTGGATGAGCAGTTCTTC	CASSTRSSGYLDEQFF
TRBJ2-6	.	TRBV28	once	TGTGCCAGCAGTTCAAATGACGGCCCCGGGGCCAACGTCCTGACTTTC	CASSSNDGPGANVLTF
TRBJ1-4	.	TRBV25-1	few	TGTGCCAGCAGTGGCGGGCCACCTAATGAAAAACTGTTTTTT	CASSGGPPNEKLFF
TRBJ1-2	.	TRBV7-9	few	TGTGCCAGCAGCGCCAGCACCTTGGGGCTTCCCCAGGGCTACACCTTC	CASSASTLGLPQGYTF
TRBJ2-1	TRBD2	TRBV20-1	.	TGCAGTGCTAGAGATCTGGAGGTTGGCGGGGGGCCGATCTACAATGAGCAGTTCTTC	CSARDLEVGGGPIYNEQFF
TRBJ2-3	TRBD2	TRBV12-3/TRBV12-4	.	TGTGCCAGCAGTCCCCTGACTAGCGGGGATACCACAGATACGCAGTATTTT	CASSPLTSGDTTDTQYF
TRBJ2-2	.	TRBV12-3/TRBV12-4	.	TGTGCCAGTCAGCGGCCGAACACCGGGGAGCTGTTTTTT	CASQRPNTGELFF
TRBJ2-7	TRBD2	TRBV20-1	.	TGCAGTGCCAACCCCCTTGGACTAGCGGTGAACTACGAGCAGTACTTC	CSANPLGLAVNYEQYF
TRBJ2-2	TRBD1	TRBV20-1	.	TGCAGTGCTAGACCGGACAGGAGGAACACCGGGGAGCTGTTTTTT	CSARPDRRNTGELFF
TRBJ2-2	.	TRBV7-9	.	TGTGCCAGCAGCGTATTCGGCGGGGAGCTGTTTTTT	CASSVFGGELFF
TRBJ1-6	.	TRBV6-1	few	TGTGCCAGCACCCCAACTGCGGGCTCCCTTTCACCCCTCCACTTT	CASTPTAGSLSPLHF
TRBJ2-2	TRBD1	TRBV7-9	.	TGTGCCAGCAGCCCTAACAGGGGGGACGCCGGGGAGCTGTTTTTT	CASSPNRGDAGELFF
TRBJ2-7	.	TRBV4-1	few	TGCGCCAGCAGCCAAGGCGGCAGTACCTACGAGCAGTACTTC	CASSQGGSTYEQYF
TRBJ2-5	TRBD2	TRBV10-2	few	TGCGCCAGCACCCCCGGACTAGCGGGGGGGCAAGAGACCCAGTACTTC	CASTPGLAGGQETQYF
TRBJ2-7	TRBD2	TRBV20-1	few	TGCAGTGCTAGAGTAGCGGGGGGGGAGCAGTACTTC	CSARVAGGEQYF
TRBJ2-5	.	TRBV11-2	.	TGTGCCAGCAGCTTAGAACTAGTGGGGGAGACCCAGTACTTC	CASSLELVGETQYF
TRBJ2-4	.	TRBV2	few	TGTGCCAGCAGTGAAGGGCCTGGAAACATTCAGTACTTC	CASSEGPGNIQYF
TRBJ2-1	TRBD1	TRBV28	.	TGTGCCAGCAGCCATCCGGGACAGGGTTCGGGCAATGAGCAGTTCTTC	CASSHPGQGSGNEQFF
TRBJ2-5	.	TRBV20-1	.	TGCAGTGCTTTTTACCCGGTGGCCCTCCAAGAGACCCAGTACTTC	CSAFYPVALQETQYF
TRBJ2-1	.	TRBV20-1	.	TGCAGTGCTAGGTCTAGGGCTAGCTCCTACAATGAGCAGTTCTTC	CSARSRASSYNEQFF
TRBJ2-4	.	TRBV20-1	few	TGCAGTGCTATCCAGGGCCACCTAGCCAAAAACATTCAGTACTTC	CSAIQGHLAKNIQYF
TRBJ2-1	TRBD2	TRBV27	few	TGTGCCAGCAGTCCGCGGCTAGCGGGCCTGAGCTCCTACAATGAGCAGTTCTTC	CASSPRLAGLSSYNEQFF
TRBJ2-7	TRBD2	TRBV3-1	.	TGTGCCAGCAGCCAAGATGTCCGGACTAGCGGGGGACCTGACTACGAGCAGTACTTC	CASSQDVRTSGGPDYEQYF
TRBJ2-7	TRBD1	TRBV27	.	TGTGCCAGCAGTCGGACAGGGGTCGACGAGCAGTACTTC	CASSRTGVDEQYF
TRBJ2-7	.	TRBV7-2	few	TGTGCCAGCAGCTTAGAGACGTATTACGAGCAGTACTTC	CASSLETYYEQYF
TRBJ2-3	.	TRBV4-1	.	TGCGCCAGCAGCCAACATGGGGAGAGCACAGATACGCAGTATTTT	CASSQHGESTDTQYF
TRBJ2-5	.	TRBV7-9	once	TGTGCCAGCAGCTCGGACGGAGTCCAAGAGACCCAGTACTTC	CASSSDGVQETQYF
TRBJ2-5	TRBD1	TRBV12-3/TRBV12-4	few	TGTGCCAGCAGTTTAGCGGGACAGGGGGCGGGGACCCAGTACTTC	CASSLAGQGAGTQYF
TRBJ2-1	TRBD1	TRBV7-9	.	TGTGCCAGCAGCGCTGGGACAGGAAGCAATGAGCAGTTCTTC	CASSAGTGSNEQFF
TRBJ2-2	TRBD2	TRBV6-2/TRBV6-3	few	TGTGCCAGCAGGGCTAGCGGGGGCAACACCGGGGAGCTGTTTTTT	CASRASGGNTGELFF
TRBJ2-3	.	TRBV24-1	.	TGTGCCACCAGCGACGGGGAGGATACGCAGTATTTT	CATSDGEDTQYF
TRBJ2-7	TRBD1	TRBV20-1	few	TGCAGTGCTACGACAGGGGTGGACGAGCAGTACTTC	CSATTGVDEQYF
TRBJ2-7	.	TRBV7-6	.	TGTGCTAGCAGCCCCGAAGGGGGTAGGGGGTACGAGCAGTACTTC	CASSPEGGRGYEQYF
TRBJ1-5	.	TRBV10-3	few	TGTGCCATCAGTGAATACGACAGTAATCAGCCCCAGCATTTT	CAISEYDSNQPQHF
TRBJ1-6	TRBD1	TRBV27	few	TGTGCCAGCAGACCGGGACAGGCAAATTCACCCCTCCACTTT	CASRPGQANSPLHF
TRBJ2-7	TRBD1	TRBV29-1	many	TGCAGCGTTGTGGGGACAGGGAAAGGTGAGCAGTACTTC	CSVVGTGKGEQYF
TRBJ2-7	TRBD1	TRBV5-5	few	TGTGCCAGCAGCTCTGCAGCAGGGGGCTACGAGCAGTACTTC	CASSSAAGGYEQYF
TRBJ2-1	.	TRBV7-9	.	TGTGCCAGCAGCTTAATCCCCGAGAATGAGCAGTTCTTC	CASSLIPENEQFF
TRBJ2-3	.	TRBV27	few	TGTGCCAGCAGTCTAACCCCGACAGAAGATACGCAGTATTTT	CASSLTPTEDTQYF
TRBJ2-1	TRBD1	TRBV5-1	.	TGCGCCAGCAGCATACCCCGGACAGGTCGGGATGAGCAGTTCTTC	CASSIPRTGRDEQFF
TRBJ2-5	.	TRBV5-6	.	TGTGCCAGCAGCTTGTATGTCCGGGCGCCGCAAGAGACCCAGTACTTC	CASSLYVRAPQETQYF
TRBJ1-1	TRBD1	TRBV12-3/TRBV12-4	.	TGTGCCAGCAGTTTATTCGGGACAGGCCTGAACACTGAAGCTTTCTTT	CASSLFGTGLNTEAFF
TRBJ2-7	.	TRBV15	.	TGTGCCACCAGCAGAGACAGGGGCAACGAGCAGTACTTC	CATSRDRGNEQYF
TRBJ2-7	TRBD2	TRBV5-1	.	TGCGCCAGCAGCTTATTCGGGGGGGCCGACGAGCAGTACTTC	CASSLFGGADEQYF
TRBJ2-7	.	TRBV28	.	TGTGCCAGCAGTTTATCTCGGGACATTACCTACGAGCAGTACTTC	CASSLSRDITYEQYF
TRBJ1-1	.	TRBV5-6	few	TGTGCCAGCAGCTGGGGTCGGGTGAACACTGAAGCTTTCTTT	CASSWGRVNTEAFF
TRBJ2-7	.	TRBV28	.	TGTGCCAGCAGTACCCGAGGGGCCGGCTTCCACGAGCAGTACTTC	CASSTRGAGFHEQYF
TRBJ2-6	.	TRBV10-3	few	TGTGCCATCAGTGAAACCGGGACACAGCATTCTGGGGCCAACGTCCTGACTTTC	CAISETGTQHSGANVLTF
TRBJ2-1	TRBD2	TRBV27	few	TGTGCCAGCAGTTTGGGAGCGGGACCCCTCAATGAGCAGTTCTTC	CASSLGAGPLNEQFF
TRBJ2-5	.	TRBV20-1	.	TGCAGTGCTAGAGATCCTTTCGTGCCACAAACGCACTTC	CSARDPFVPQTHF
TRBJ1-2	.	TRBV15	few	TGTGCCACCAGCAGAGATAGGAGGGCTTTAAGAGCTAACTATGGCTACACCTTC	CATSRDRRALRANYGYTF